Below are 18 T cell receptor beta chains sequenced from a single sample in a study of shared clonotypes between healthy human individuals. The protocol was immunoSEQ multiplex PCR, while the TCRdb copy is restricted to in-frame clones and leaves out a portion. Here the sample spans over 700,000 clones, 55% to 80% being singletons. The sample taken for sequencing was memory CD4+ T cells sorted from blood. The subset was: CD45RA-negative fraction. These receptors all come from a woman aged 25-40 years in good health.

The chain employs TRBV7-2 and TRBJ2-3, with D perhaps TRBD2 (5 bases). CDR1 and CDR2 (germline): SGHTA, FQGNSA. The CDR3 length is 16 residues. V was shortened by 1 base and J by 4 bases, with 15 bases between the two germline ends. CDR3 sequence reads: CASSLDALGTPDTQYF. CDR3 coding DNA: TGTGCCAGCAGCTTAGATGCACTAGGTACTCCAGATACGCAGTATTTT. The variable domain in full, with the rest retrieved from reference TRBV7-2 and TRBJ2-3, is GAGVSQSPSNKVTEKGKDVELRCDPISGHTALYWYRQSLGQGLEFLIYFQGNSAPDKSGLPSDRFSAERTGGSVSTLTIQRTQQEDSAVYLCASSLDALGTPDTQYFGPGTRLTVL.

In its sample, this clone was seen a few times. The J gene is TRBJ2-7, the V gene TRBV18; TRBD1 or TRBD2 may be the D gene (5 bases each). The CDR3 is made up of 15 amino acids. CDR1 KGHSH and CDR2 LQKENI come from the germline V gene. Trimming took off 4 bases at V and 0 bases at J, with 13 bases between the two ends. DNA for the CDR3: TGTGCCAGCTCACGAGAACCAGGGACCTCCTACGAGCAGTACTTC. Translating gives CASSREPGTSYEQYF.

The CDR3, as DNA: TGTGCCAGCACCGGAGGGGGGCTGAATTGGTATAATGAGCAGTTCTTC. Translated, it gives CASTGGGLNWYNEQFF. The rearrangement joins TRBV7-9 to TRBJ2-1; D may correspond to TRBD1 or TRBD2 (6 bases each). V was pared by 7 bases and J by 7 bases, with 23 bases between. The CDR3 length is 16 residues. Germline loops: CDR1 SEHNR, CDR2 FQNEAQ (reference sequence).

The chain uses TRBV7-9 and TRBJ1-1; the D gene is possibly TRBD1 (6 bases). Germline assignment: CDR1 SEHNR and CDR2 FQNEAQ (reference sequence). This CDR3 has 15 residues. V shed 5 bases and J shed 0 bases, with 13 bases lying between them. The CDR3 loop is CASSRPEGVNTEAFF. Here the CDR3 DNA reads TGTGCCAGCAGCCGCCCAGAGGGGGTGAACACTGAAGCTTTCTTT. The variable domain in full, with the rest retrieved from reference TRBV7-9 and TRBJ1-1, is DTGVSQNPRHKITKRGQNVTFRCDPISEHNRLYWYRQTLGQGPEFLTYFQNEAQLEKSRLLSDRFSAERPKGSFSTLEIQRTEQGDSAMYLCASSRPEGVNTEAFFGQGTRLTVV.

This chain links TRBV6-5 with TRBJ1-2, with TRBD1 as a possible D gene (5 bases). The CDR3 extends over 13 amino acids. Trimming took off 6 bases at V and 3 bases at J, with 11 bases between the two ends. CDR1 and CDR2 from the germline V gene are MNHEY and SVGAGI. Written as DNA, the CDR3 is TGTGCCAGCAGGACCGGGACGGACTATGGCTACACCTTC. Protein: CASRTGTDYGYTF.

V gene TRBV11-2 combines with J gene TRBJ2-3, with D unclear. The V end lost 8 bases, the J end lost 1 base, and 13 bases lay between the germline ends. Germline V CDR1 and CDR2: SGHAT, FQNNGV. This CDR3 region has 14 residues. The CDR3 DNA follows: TGTGCCAGCCAGCCGCGCGGTGGCACAGATACGCAGTATTTT. It yields the protein CASQPRGGTDTQYF.

This clone appeared a few times. Written as DNA, the CDR3 is TGTGCCAGCAGCGTTAGCGGGAGCGCATACAATGAGCAGTTCTTC. Its translation: CASSVSGSAYNEQFF. This chain links TRBV7-2 with TRBJ2-1, with TRBD2 matching over 9 bases. The length of the CDR3 is 15 residues. Germline loops: CDR1 SGHTA, CDR2 FQGNSA. Trimming took 5 bases from V and 4 from J; bases not matched to a gene: 6. Supplemented by reference TRBV7-2 and TRBJ2-1, the full variable domain reads GAGVSQSPSNKVTEKGKDVELRCDPISGHTALYWYRQSLGQGLEFLIYFQGNSAPDKSGLPSDRFSAERTGGSVSTLTIQRTQQEDSAVYLCASSVSGSAYNEQFFGPGTRLTVL.

J is TRBJ2-5 and V is TRBV7-9, with TRBD1 identical over 7 bases. The CDR3 has 12 amino acids. CDR1 and CDR2 from the germline V gene are SEHNR and FQNEAQ (reference sequence). J was trimmed by 10 bases and V by 4 bases; bases with no gene match: 6. CDR3 sequence (DNA): TGTGCCAGCAGCTCTACCGGGACAGTCCAGTACTTC. Its protein is CASSSTGTVQYF.

V usage is TRBV15 and J usage is TRBJ1-1, with 8 bases fitting TRBD1. In germline, CDR1 is LNHNV, CDR2 YYDKDF (reference sequence). V was pared by 0 bases and J by 0 bases, with 3 bases of the junction left unmatched. This CDR3 has 16 amino acids. CDR3 bases: TGTGCCACCAGCAGAGACGGGACAGGTTTGAACACTGAAGCTTTCTTT. Residues: CATSRDGTGLNTEAFF.

This clone occurred a few times. The V call is TRBV5-1, the J call TRBJ2-1; D gene ambiguous. The CDR3 has 15 amino acids. The V gene's germline CDR1 is SGHRS and CDR2 YFSETQ. Trimming took off 4 bases at V and 0 bases at J, with 11 bases between the two ends. The CDR3 sequence is CASSTDSGSYNEQFF. The CDR3 bases are TGCGCCAGCAGCACCGACTCGGGCTCCTACAATGAGCAGTTCTTC.

V usage is TRBV29-1 and J usage is TRBJ2-5, with 7 nucleotides matching TRBD1. The CDR3 is 13 residues long. CDR1 is SQVTM and CDR2 is ANQGSEA in the germline V gene. The ends lost 5 bases at V and 3 bases at J; junction bases unmatched: 6. The CDR3: CSVPGQAKETQYF. The CDR3 nucleotides are TGCAGCGTTCCCGGACAGGCGAAAGAGACCCAGTACTTC.

V is TRBV7-2 and J is TRBJ2-1, with D uncertain. V was pared by 1 base and J by 0 bases, with 10 bases between. Germline CDR1 and CDR2: SGHTA and FQGNSA. The CDR3 runs 16 residues. The CDR3 here is CASSLDSLSSYNEQFF. CDR3 bases: TGTGCCAGCAGCTTAGACAGTTTAAGCTCCTACAATGAGCAGTTCTTC.

The genes are TRBV30 and TRBJ1-4; no reliable D call. The CDR3 is made up of 16 amino acids. V lost 2 bases, J lost 8 bases, and 21 bases lay in between. Looked up from germline, CDR1 is GTSNPN and CDR2 is SVGIG (reference sequence). CDR3 sequence (DNA): TGTGCCTGGAGTCCCGGGAATCTGGCACGCGGCGAAAAACTGTTTTTT. Translating gives CAWSPGNLARGEKLFF.

This clone was seen a handful of times. The CDR3, as DNA: TGTGCCAGCTCACCATCAGACCAATACGAGCAGTACTTC. Translating it yields CASSPSDQYEQYF. V gene TRBV18 combines with J gene TRBJ2-7; D gene uncertain. Trimming took 2 bases from V and 4 from J, leaving 9 bases between them. Germline assignment: CDR1 KGHSH and CDR2 LQKENI. The CDR3 loop spans 13 amino acids.

The chain employs TRBV13 and TRBJ1-2; no clear D gene. V lost 6 bases and J lost 2, with 10 bases in between. This CDR3 has 13 amino acids. From germline, CDR1 is PRHDT and CDR2 FYEKMQ (reference sequence). CDR3 nucleotides: TGTGCCAGCAGACTCCCTGGGAACTATGGCTACACCTTC. Amino acids: CASRLPGNYGYTF.

The genes are TRBV6-5 and TRBJ2-7; D is undetermined. This CDR3 has 15 amino acids. The germline CDR1 and CDR2 sequences are MNHEY and SVGAGI. V was trimmed by 2 bases and J by 3 bases, leaving 14 bases between them. CDR3 protein: CASSYALGSSYEQYF. The CDR3, as DNA: TGTGCCAGCAGTTACGCTCTAGGATCCAGCTACGAGCAGTACTTC.

The gene calls are TRBV19 and TRBJ2-1; TRBD2 aligns across 12 bases. The J segment lost 7 bases and the V segment lost 3 bases, leaving 4 bases of the junction unmatched. Per germline, CDR1 LNHDA and CDR2 SQIVND (reference sequence). The CDR3 spans 15 residues. The CDR3 region has the DNA TGTGCCAGTAGTATGGCTAGCGGGAGGGCAAATGAGCAGTTCTTC. Its translation: CASSMASGRANEQFF.

This clone occurred a few times. One end of the junction is discordant with germline, which a read error may explain. This chain connects TRBV7-9 to TRBJ2-5; 7 bases are a match to TRBD1. Germline CDR1 and CDR2: SEHNR and FQNEAQ (reference sequence). CDR3 length: 14 residues. CDR3 amino acids: CASTLGTVAETQYF. For the CDR3, the DNA is TGTGCCAGCACCTTAGGGACAGTGGCAGAGACCCAGTACTTC.